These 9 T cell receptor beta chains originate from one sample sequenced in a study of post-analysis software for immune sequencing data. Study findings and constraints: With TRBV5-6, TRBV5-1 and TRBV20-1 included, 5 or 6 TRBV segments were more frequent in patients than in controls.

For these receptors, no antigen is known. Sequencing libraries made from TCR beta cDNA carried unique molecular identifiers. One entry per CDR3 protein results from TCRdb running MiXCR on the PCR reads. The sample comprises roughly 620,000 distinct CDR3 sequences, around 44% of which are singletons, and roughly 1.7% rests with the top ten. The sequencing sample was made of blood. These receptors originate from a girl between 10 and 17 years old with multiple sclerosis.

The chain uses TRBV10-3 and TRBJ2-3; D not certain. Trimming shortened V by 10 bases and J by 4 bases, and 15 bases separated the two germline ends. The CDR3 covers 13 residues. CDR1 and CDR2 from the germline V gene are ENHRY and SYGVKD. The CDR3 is CATASEIADTQYF. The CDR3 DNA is TGTGCCACCGCATCGGAGATTGCAGATACGCAGTATTTT.

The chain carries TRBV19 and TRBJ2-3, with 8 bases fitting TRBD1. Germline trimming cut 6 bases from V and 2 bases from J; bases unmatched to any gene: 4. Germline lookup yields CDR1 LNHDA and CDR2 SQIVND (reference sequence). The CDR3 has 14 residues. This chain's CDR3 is CASSGTGFTDTQYF. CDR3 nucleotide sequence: TGTGCCAGTAGCGGGACAGGATTCACAGATACGCAGTATTTT.

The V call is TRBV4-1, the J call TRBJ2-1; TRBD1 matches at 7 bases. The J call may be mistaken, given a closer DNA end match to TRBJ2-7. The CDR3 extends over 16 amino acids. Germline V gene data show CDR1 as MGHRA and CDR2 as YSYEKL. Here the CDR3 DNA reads TGCGCCAGCAGCCGTGAGGGACAGATTCCTACGGGCGAGCAGTACTTC. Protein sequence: CASSREGQIPTGEQYF.

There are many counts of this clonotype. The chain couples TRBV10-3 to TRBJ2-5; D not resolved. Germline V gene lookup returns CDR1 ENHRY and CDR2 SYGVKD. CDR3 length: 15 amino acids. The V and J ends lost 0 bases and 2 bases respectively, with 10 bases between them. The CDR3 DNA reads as TGTGCCATCAGTGAGTCGATAGTACCTCAAGAGACCCAGTACTTC. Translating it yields CAISESIVPQETQYF.

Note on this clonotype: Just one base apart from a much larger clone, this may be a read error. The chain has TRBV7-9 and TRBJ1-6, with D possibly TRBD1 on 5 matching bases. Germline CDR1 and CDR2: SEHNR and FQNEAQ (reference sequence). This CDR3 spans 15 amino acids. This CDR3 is CASSLAGVYNSPLYF. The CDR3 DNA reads TGTGCCAGCAGCTTAGCGGGGGTATATAATTCACCCCTCTACTTT.

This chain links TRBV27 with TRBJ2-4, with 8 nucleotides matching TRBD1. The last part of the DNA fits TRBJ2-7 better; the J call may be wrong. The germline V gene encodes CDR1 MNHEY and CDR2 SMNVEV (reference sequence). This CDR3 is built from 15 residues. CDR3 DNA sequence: TGTGCCAGCAAGGGTTTCGGACAGGGCCATCGCGAGCAGTACTTC. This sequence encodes CASKGFGQGHREQYF.

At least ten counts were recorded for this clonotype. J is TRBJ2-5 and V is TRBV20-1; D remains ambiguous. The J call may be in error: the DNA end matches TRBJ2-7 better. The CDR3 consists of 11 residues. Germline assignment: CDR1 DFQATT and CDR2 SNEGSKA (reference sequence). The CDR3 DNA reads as TGCAGTCCGAAGGACGTGGACGAGCAGTACTTC. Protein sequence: CSPKDVDEQYF.

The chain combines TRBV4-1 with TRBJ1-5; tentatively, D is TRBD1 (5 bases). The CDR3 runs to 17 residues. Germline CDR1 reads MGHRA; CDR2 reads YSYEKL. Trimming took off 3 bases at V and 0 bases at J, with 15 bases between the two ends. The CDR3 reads CASSQRTAGYSNQPQHF. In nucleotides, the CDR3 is TGCGCCAGCAGCCAGAGGACGGCAGGGTATAGCAATCAGCCCCAGCATTTT.

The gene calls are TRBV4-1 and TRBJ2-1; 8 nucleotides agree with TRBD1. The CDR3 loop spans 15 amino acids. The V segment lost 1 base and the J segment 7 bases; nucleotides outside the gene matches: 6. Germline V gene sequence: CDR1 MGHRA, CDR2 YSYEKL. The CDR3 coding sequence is TGCGCCAGCAGCCAAGTGGGACAGGCCAGGAATGAGCAGTTCTTC. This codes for CASSQVGQARNEQFF.